Each of the 2 T cell receptor beta chains below was sequenced from the same sample in a study of early T cells in non-severe SARS-CoV-2 infection. TCRdb ran MiXCR on the 5' RACE reads and lists one entry per CDR3 protein. The repertoire consists of 20,000 to 25,000 distinct CDR3 sequences, with 4.5% to 6% occurring once and the leading ten covering 13% to 15%. Sequencing used whole blood, obtained at baseline. The receptors come from an adult who was a healthcare worker with PCR-confirmed SARS-CoV-2 infection or an uninfected control (not recorded which).

The chain is built from TRBV27 and TRBJ1-6; D is uncertain. V was trimmed by 2 bases and J by 7 bases, leaving 15 bases between them. The CDR3 extends over 16 amino acids. Germline V gene data show CDR1 as MNHEY and CDR2 as SMNVEV (reference sequence). In DNA, the CDR3 is TGTGCCAGCAGTTTAGGCAACCCACGGGGAAATTCACCCCTCCACTTT. Protein sequence: CASSLGNPRGNSPLHF.

The CDR3 sequence: CAWSQLGGVTDTQYF. CDR3 DNA: TGTGCCTGGAGCCAACTGGGGGGGGTCACAGATACGCAGTATTTT. V is TRBV30 and J is TRBJ2-3, with 7 bases lining up with TRBD2. The CDR3 length is 15 residues. The germline V gene encodes CDR1 GTSNPN and CDR2 SVGIG (reference sequence). The J segment lost 2 bases and the V segment lost 3 bases, leaving 8 bases of the junction unmatched.